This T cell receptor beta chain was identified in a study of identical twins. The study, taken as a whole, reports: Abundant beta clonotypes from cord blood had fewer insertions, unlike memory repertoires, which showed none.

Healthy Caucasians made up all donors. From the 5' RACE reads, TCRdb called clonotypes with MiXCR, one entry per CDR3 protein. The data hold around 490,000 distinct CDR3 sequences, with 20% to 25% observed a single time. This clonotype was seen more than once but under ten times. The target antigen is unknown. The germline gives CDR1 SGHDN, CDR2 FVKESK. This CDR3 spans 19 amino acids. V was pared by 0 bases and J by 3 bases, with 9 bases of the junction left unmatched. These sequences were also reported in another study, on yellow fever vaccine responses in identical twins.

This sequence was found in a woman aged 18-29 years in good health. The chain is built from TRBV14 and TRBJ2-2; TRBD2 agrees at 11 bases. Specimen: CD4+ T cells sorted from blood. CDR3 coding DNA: TGTGCCAGCAGCCAAGATCCGGGACTAGCGGACAAAGACACCGGGGAGCTGTTTTTT. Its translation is CASSQDPGLADKDTGELFF.